This T cell receptor (beta chain) appears in the sequencing data of a study of Ad26.COV2.S vaccination and SARS-CoV-2 variants. Study-level information: In the study, Ad26.COV2.S was injected intramuscularly once, or twice 56 days apart.

Assay: immunoSEQ multiplex PCR; the TCRdb copy retains only in-frame clones and omits some. The sample yields hundreds of thousands of clones, 75% to 95% seen once. As for treatment: some 20 received Ad26.COV2.S at low or high dose, single or two shots; 5 received placebo; per-sample allocation not given. On day 63 after the first injection, vaccine and placebo recipients gave samples. It was Wuhan-strain SARS-CoV-2 spike that the Ad26 vaccine vector expressed. CDR1 PRHDT and CDR2 FYEKMQ come from the germline V gene (reference sequence). The CDR3 totals 15 residues. The V and J ends lost 0 bases and 0 bases respectively, with 6 bases between them. Whole-study results and caveats: Post-vaccination spike-specific CD8+ and CD4+ T cell responses reportedly had substantial breadth. Participants given vaccine showed non-spike TCR breadth similar to that of placebo recipients.

A single count supports this clone. As yet, its antigen is unknown. Sequencing used peripheral blood, obtained in a trial of Ad26.COV2.S vaccine versus placebo. V is TRBV13 and J is TRBJ2-1, with a weak D call TRBD1 (6 bases). The sequence derives from a person aged 18-65 years who received the Ad26.COV2.S COVID-19 vaccine or a placebo. In DNA form, the CDR3 reads TGTGCCAGCAGCTTAGGACAGGGCTCCTACAATGAGCAGTTCTTC. Encoded protein: CASSLGQGSYNEQFF. Supplemented by reference TRBV13 and TRBJ2-1, the full variable domain reads AAGVIQSPRHLIKEKRETATLKCYPIPRHDTVYWYQQGPGQDPQFLISFYEKMQSDKGSIPDRFSAQQFSDYHSELNMSSLELGDSALYFCASSLGQGSYNEQFFGPGTRLTVL.